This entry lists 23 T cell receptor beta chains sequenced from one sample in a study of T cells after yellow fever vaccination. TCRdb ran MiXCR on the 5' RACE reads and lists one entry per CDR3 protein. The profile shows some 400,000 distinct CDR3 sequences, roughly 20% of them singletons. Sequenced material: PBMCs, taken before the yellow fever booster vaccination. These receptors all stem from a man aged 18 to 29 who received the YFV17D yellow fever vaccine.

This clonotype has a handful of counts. The CDR3 here is CASSFPEIEAFF. The CDR3 DNA sequence: TGTGCCAGCAGTTTCCCCGAGATTGAAGCTTTCTTT. The rearrangement links TRBV28 to TRBJ1-1; D is unresolved. There are 12 residues in the CDR3. CDR1 is MDHEN and CDR2 is SYDVKM in the germline V gene. Trimming cost V 3 bases and J 7 bases, with 9 bases left between them.

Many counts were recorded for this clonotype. CDR3 protein: CASSLLQGLYNEQFF. For the CDR3, the DNA is TGCGCCAGCAGCTTATTGCAGGGCCTATACAATGAGCAGTTCTTC. The chain joins TRBV5-1 to TRBJ2-1; D possibly corresponds to TRBD1 (5 bases). From germline, CDR1 is SGHRS and CDR2 YFSETQ. The CDR3 spans 15 residues. Trimming cost V 2 bases and J 4 bases, with 13 bases left between them.

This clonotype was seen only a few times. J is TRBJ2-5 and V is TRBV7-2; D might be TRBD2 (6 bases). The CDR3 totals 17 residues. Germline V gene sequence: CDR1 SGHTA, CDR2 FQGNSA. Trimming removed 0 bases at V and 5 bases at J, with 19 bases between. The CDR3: CASSLAVVRASGETQYF. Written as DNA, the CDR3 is TGTGCCAGCAGCTTAGCGGTGGTCAGGGCGAGCGGGGAGACCCAGTACTTC. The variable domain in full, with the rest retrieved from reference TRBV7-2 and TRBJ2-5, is GAGVSQSPSNKVTEKGKDVELRCDPISGHTALYWYRQSLGQGLEFLIYFQGNSAPDKSGLPSDRFSAERTGGSVSTLTIQRTQQEDSAVYLCASSLAVVRASGETQYFGPGTRLLVL.

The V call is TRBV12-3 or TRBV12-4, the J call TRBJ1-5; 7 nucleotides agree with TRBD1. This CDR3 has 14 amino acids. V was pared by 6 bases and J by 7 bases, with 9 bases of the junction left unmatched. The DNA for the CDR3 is TGTGCCAGCAGCTCCAGGGGGGTTGAGCAGCCCCAGCATTTT. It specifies CASSSRGVEQPQHF.

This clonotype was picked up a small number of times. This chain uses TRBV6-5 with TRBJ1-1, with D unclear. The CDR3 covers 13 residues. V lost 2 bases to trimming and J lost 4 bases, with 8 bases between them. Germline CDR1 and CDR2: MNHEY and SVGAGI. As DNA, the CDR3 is TGTGCCAGCAGTTACGCTCACAGCACTGAAGCTTTCTTT. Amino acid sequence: CASSYAHSTEAFF.

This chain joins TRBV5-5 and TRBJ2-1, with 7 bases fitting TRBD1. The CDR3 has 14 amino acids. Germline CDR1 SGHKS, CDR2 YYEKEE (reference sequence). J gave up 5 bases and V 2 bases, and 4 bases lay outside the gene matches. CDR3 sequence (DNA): TGTGCCAGCAGCTTCCCGGGACAGCACAATGAGCAGTTCTTC. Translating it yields CASSFPGQHNEQFF.

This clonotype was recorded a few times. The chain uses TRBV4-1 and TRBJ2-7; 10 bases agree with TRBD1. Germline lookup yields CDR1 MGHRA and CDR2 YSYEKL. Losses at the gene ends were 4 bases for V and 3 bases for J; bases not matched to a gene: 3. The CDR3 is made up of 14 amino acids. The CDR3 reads CASSPWDRGYEQYF. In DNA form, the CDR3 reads TGCGCCAGCAGCCCCTGGGACAGGGGCTACGAGCAGTACTTC.

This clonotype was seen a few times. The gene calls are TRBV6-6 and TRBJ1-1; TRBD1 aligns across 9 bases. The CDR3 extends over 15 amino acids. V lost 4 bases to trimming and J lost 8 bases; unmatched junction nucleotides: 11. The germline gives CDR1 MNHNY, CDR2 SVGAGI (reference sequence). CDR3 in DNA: TGTGCCAGCAGTTCTCATAACCGGGACAGGGTCGAAGCTTTCTTT. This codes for CASSSHNRDRVEAFF.

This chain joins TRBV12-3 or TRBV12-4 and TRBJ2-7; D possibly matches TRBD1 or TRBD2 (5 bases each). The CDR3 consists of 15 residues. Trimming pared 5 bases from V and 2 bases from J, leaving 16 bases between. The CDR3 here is CASSAYPGRTYEQYV. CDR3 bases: TGTGCCAGCAGTGCCTATCCGGGACGGACCTACGAGCAGTACGTC.

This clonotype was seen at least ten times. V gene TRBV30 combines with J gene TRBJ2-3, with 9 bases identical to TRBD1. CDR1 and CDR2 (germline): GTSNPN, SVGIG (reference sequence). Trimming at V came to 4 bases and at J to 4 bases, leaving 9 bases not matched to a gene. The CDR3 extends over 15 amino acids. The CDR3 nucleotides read TGTGCCTGGACCCGGGACAGGGTGACTCCAGATACGCAGTATTTT. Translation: CAWTRDRVTPDTQYF. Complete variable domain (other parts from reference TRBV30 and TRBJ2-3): SQTIHQWPATLVQPVGSPLSLECTVEGTSNPNLYWYRQAAGRGLQLLFYSVGIGQISSEVPQNLSASRPQDRQFILSSKKLLLSDSGFYLCAWTRDRVTPDTQYFGPGTRLTVL.

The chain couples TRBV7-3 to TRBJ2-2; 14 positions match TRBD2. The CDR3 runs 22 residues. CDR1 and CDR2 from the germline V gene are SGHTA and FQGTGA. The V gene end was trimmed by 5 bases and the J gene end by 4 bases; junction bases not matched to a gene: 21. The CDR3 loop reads CASSPRGPNPGLAGVLTGELFF. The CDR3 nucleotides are TGTGCCAGCAGCCCTCGGGGTCCCAACCCGGGACTAGCGGGGGTGCTCACCGGGGAGCTGTTTTTT.

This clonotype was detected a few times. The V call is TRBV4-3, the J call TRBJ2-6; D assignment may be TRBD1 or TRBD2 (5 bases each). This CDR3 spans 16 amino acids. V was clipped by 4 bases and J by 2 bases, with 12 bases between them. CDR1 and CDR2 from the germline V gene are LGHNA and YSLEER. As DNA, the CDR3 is TGCGCCAGCAGCCTCGAGAGGGGAACTGGGGCCAACGTCCTGACTTTC. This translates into CASSLERGTGANVLTF.

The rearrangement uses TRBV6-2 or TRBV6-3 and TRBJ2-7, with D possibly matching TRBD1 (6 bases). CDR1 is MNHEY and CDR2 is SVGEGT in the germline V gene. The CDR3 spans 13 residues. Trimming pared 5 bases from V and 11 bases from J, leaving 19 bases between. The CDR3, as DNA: TGTGCCAGCAGTCCCTCAAACAGGGCACCCAAGTACGTC. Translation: CASSPSNRAPKYV.

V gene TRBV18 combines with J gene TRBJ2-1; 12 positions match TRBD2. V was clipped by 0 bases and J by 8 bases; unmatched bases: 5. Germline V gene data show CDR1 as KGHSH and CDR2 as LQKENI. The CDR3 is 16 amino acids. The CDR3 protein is CASSPPTSGGLDEQFF. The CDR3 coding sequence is TGTGCCAGCTCACCACCGACTAGCGGGGGACTCGATGAGCAGTTCTTC.

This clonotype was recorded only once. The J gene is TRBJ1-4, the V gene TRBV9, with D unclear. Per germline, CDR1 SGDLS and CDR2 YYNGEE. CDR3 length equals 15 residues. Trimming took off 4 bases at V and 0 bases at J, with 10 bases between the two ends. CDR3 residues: CASSFYTATNEKLFF. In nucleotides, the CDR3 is TGTGCCAGCAGCTTCTACACTGCAACTAATGAAAAACTGTTTTTT.

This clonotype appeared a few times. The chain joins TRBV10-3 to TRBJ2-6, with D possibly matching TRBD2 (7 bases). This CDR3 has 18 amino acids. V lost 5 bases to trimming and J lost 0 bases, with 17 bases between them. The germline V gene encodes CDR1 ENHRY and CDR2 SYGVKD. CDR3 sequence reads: CAISSGGQEISGANVLTF. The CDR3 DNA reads TGTGCCATCAGTTCGGGGGGCCAGGAGATCTCTGGGGCCAACGTCCTGACTTTC.

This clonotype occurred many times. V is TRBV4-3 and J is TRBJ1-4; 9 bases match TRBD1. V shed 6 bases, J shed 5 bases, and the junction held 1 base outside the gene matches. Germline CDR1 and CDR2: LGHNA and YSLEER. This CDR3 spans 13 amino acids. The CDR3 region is CASSGTGNEKLFF. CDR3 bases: TGCGCCAGCAGTGGGACAGGGAATGAAAAACTGTTTTTT.

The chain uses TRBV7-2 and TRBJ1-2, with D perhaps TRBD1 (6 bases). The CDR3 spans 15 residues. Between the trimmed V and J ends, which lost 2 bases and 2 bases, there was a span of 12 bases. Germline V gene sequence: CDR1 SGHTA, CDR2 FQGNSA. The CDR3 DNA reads TGTGCCAGCAGCTTAACAGGACAGATAAACTATGGCTACACCTTC. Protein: CASSLTGQINYGYTF.

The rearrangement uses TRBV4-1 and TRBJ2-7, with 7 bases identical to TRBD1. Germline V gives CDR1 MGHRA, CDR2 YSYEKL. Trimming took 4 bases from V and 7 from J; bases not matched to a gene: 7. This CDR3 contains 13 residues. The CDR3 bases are TGCGCCAGCAGCCGGGGACAGCGAGGGGAGCAGTACTTC. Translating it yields CASSRGQRGEQYF.

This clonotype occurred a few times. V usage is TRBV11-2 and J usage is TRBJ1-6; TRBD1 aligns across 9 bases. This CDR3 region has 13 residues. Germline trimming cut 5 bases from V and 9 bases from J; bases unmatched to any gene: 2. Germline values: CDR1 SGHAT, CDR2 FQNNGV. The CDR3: CASSRDRVSPLHF. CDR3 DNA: TGTGCCAGCAGCCGGGACAGGGTTTCACCCCTCCACTTT.

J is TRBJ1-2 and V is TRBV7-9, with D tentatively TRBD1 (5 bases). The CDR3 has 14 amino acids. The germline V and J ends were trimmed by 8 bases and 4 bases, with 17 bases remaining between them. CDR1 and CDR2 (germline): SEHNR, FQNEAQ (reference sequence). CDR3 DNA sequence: TGTGCCAGCCTGGGCCAGGGTCGAGCCTATGGCTACACCTTC. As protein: CASLGQGRAYGYTF.

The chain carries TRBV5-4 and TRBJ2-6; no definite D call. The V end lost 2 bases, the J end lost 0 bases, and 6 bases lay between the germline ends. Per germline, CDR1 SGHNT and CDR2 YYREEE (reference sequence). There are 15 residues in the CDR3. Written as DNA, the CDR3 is TGTGCCAGCAGCTTCAGGATCTCTGGGGCCAACGTCCTGACTTTC. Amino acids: CASSFRISGANVLTF.

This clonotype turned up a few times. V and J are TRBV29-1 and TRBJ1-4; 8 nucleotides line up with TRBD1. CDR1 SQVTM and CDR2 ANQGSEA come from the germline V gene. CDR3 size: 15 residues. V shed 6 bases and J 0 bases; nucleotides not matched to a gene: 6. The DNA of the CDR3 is TGCAGCGTGAGGGACAGGACCACAACTAATGAAAAACTGTTTTTT. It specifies CSVRDRTTTNEKLFF.